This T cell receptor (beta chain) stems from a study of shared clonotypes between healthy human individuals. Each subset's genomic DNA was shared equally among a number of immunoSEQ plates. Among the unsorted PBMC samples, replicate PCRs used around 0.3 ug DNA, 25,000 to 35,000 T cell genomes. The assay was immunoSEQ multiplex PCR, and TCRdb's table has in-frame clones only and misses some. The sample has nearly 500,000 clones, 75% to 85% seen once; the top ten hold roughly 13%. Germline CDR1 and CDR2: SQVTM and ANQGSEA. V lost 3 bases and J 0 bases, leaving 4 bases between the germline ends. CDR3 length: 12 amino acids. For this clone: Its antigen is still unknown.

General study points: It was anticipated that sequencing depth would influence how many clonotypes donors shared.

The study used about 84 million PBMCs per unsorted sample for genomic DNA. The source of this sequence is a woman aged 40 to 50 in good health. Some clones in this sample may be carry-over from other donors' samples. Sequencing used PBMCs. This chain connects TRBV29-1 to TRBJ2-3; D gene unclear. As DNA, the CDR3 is TGCAGCGTTGACTTTAGCACAGATACGCAGTATTTT. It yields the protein CSVDFSTDTQYF.